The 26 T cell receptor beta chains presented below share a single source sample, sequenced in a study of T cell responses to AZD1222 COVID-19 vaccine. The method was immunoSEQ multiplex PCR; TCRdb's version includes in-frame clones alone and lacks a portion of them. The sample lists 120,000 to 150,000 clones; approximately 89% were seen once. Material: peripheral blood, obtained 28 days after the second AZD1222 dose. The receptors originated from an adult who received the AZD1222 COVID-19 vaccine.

For the CDR3, the DNA is TGCGCCAGCAGCCAAGATTGGAACATGAACACTGAAGCTTTCTTT. Translated: CASSQDWNMNTEAFF. The chain carries TRBV4-1 and TRBJ1-1, with D unresolved. This CDR3 spans 15 amino acids. Trimming stripped 0 bases from V and 0 bases from J, with 8 bases between. In germline, CDR1 is MGHRA, CDR2 YSYEKL.

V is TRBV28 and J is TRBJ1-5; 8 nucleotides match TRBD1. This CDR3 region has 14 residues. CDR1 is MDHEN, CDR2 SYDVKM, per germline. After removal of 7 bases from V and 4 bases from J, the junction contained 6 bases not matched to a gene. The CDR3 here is CASTKRTGNQPQHF. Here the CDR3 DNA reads TGTGCCAGCACCAAAAGGACAGGGAATCAGCCCCAGCATTTT.

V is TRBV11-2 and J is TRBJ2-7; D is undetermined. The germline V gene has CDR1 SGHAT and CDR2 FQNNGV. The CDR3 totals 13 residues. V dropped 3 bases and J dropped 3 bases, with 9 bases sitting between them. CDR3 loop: CASSLAEFYEQYF. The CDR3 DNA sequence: TGTGCCAGCAGCTTGGCGGAATTCTACGAGCAGTACTTC.

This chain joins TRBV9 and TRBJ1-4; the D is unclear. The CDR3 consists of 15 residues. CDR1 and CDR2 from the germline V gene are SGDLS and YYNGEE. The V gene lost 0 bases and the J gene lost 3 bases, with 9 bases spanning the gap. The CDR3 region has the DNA TGTGCCAGCAGCGTAGATGGAAGTCCTAATGAAAAACTGTTTTTT. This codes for CASSVDGSPNEKLFF.

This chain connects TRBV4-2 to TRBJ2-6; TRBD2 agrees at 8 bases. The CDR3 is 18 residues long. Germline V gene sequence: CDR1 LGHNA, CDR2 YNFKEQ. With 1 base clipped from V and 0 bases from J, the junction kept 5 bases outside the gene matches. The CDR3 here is CASSQGYGGDSGANVLTF. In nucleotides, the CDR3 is TGTGCCAGCAGCCAAGGGTACGGGGGGGACTCTGGGGCCAACGTCCTGACTTTC.

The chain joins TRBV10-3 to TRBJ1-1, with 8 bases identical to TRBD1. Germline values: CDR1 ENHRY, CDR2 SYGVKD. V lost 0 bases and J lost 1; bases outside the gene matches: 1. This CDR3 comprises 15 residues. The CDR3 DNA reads TGTGCCATCAGTGAGTCCGGGACAGGGAACACTGAAGCTTTCTTT. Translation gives CAISESGTGNTEAFF.

The CDR3 nucleotides read TGTGCCAGCAGTGAAACCCCGACAGGGGCGTTGGCACTGGTTGGCTACACCTTC. Its protein is CASSETPTGALALVGYTF. V gene TRBV2 combines with J gene TRBJ1-2; 8 nucleotides agree with TRBD1. The CDR3 is 18 residues long. V was clipped by 2 bases and J by 7 bases; unmatched bases: 18. Germline V gives CDR1 SNHLY, CDR2 FYNNEI. Supplemented by reference TRBV2 and TRBJ1-2, the full variable domain reads EPEVTQTPSHQVTQMGQEVILRCVPISNHLYFYWYRQILGQKVEFLVSFYNNEISEKSEIFDDQFSVERPDGSNFTLKIRSTKLEDSAMYFCASSETPTGALALVGYTFGSGTRLTVV.

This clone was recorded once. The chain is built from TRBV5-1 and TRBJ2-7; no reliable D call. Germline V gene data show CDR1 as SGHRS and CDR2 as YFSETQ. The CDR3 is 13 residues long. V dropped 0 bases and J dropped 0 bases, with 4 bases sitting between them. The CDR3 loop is CASSLANSYEQYF. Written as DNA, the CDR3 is TGCGCCAGCAGCTTGGCCAACTCCTACGAGCAGTACTTC.

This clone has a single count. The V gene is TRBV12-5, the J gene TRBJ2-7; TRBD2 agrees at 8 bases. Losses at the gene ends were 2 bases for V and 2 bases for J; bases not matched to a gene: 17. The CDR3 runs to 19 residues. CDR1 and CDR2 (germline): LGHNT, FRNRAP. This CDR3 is CASGLSHKEEAGGTYEQYF. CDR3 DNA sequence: TGTGCTAGTGGTTTGTCCCACAAGGAAGAGGCGGGAGGTACCTACGAGCAGTACTTC.

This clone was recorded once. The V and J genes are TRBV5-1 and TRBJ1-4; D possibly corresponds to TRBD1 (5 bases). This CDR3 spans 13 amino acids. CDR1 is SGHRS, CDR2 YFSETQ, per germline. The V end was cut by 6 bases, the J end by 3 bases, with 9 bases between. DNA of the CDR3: TGCGCCAGCAAGGGGCGGCCTAATGAAAAACTGTTTTTT. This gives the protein CASKGRPNEKLFF.

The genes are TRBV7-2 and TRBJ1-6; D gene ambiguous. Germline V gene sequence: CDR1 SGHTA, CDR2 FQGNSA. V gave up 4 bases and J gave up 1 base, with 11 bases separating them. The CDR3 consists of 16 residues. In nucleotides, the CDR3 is TGTGCCAGCAGCTCCCCGGGCGGGTCCTATAATTCACCCCTCCACTTT. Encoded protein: CASSSPGGSYNSPLHF. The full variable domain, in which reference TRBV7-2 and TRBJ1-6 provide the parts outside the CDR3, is GAGVSQSPSNKVTEKGKDVELRCDPISGHTALYWYRQSLGQGLEFLIYFQGNSAPDKSGLPSDRFSAERTGGSVSTLTIQRTQQEDSAVYLCASSSPGGSYNSPLHFGNGTRLTVT.

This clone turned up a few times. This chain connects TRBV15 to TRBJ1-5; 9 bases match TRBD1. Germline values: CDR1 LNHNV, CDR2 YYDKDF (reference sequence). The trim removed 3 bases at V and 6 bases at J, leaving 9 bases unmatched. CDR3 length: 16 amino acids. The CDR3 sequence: CATSSRTGAFGQPQHF. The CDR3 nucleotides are TGTGCCACCAGCAGTAGGACAGGGGCTTTTGGTCAGCCCCAGCATTTT. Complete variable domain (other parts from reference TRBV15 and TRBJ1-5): DAMVIQNPRYQVTQFGKPVTLSCSQTLNHNVMYWYQQKSSQAPKLLFHYYDKDFNNEADTPDNFQSRRPNTSFCFLDIRSPGLGDTAMYLCATSSRTGAFGQPQHFGDGTRLSIL.

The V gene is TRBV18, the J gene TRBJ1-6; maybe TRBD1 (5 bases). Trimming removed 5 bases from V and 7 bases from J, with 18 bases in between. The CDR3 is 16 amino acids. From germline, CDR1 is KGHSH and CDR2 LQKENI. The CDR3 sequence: CASSTPGLSPNSPLHF. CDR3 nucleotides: TGTGCCAGCTCAACGCCGGGACTATCCCCCAATTCACCCCTCCACTTT.

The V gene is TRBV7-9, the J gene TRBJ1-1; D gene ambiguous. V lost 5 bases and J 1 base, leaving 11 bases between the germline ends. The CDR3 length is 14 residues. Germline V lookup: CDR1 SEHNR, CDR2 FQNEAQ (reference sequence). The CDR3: CASSPPKWNTEAFF. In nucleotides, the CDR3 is TGTGCCAGCAGCCCACCGAAGTGGAACACTGAAGCTTTCTTT.

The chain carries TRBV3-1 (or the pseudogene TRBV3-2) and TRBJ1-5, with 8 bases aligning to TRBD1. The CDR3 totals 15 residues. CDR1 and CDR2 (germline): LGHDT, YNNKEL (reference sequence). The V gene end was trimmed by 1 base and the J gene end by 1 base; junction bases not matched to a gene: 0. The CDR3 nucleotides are TGTGCCAGCAGCCAAGGGACAGGGAGCAATCAGCCCCAGCATTTT. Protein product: CASSQGTGSNQPQHF.

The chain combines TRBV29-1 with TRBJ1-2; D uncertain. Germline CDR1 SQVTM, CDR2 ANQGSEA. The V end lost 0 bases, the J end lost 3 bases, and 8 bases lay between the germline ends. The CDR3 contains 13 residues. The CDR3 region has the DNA TGCAGCGTTGAAGATCAAGGGTACTATGGCTACACCTTC. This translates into CSVEDQGYYGYTF.

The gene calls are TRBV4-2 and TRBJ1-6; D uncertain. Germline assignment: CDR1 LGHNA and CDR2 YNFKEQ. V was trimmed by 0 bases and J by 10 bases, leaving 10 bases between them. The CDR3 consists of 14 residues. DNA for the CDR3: TGTGCCAGCAGCCAAGATCGGGCGGGGTCACCCCTCCACTTT. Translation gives CASSQDRAGSPLHF.

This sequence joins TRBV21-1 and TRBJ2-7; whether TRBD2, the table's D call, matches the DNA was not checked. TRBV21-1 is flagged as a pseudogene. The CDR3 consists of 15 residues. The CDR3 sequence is CASSKMSNCSYEQYF. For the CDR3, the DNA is TGTGCCAGCAGCAAGATGAGTAATTGCTCCTACGAGCAGTACTTC.

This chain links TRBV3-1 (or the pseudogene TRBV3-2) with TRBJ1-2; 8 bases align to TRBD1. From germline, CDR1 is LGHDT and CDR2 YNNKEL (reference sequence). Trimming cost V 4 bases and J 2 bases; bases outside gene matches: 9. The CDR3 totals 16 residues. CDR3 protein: CASSRQGSNENYGYTF. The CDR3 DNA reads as TGTGCCAGCAGCCGACAGGGGTCGAACGAGAACTATGGCTACACCTTC.

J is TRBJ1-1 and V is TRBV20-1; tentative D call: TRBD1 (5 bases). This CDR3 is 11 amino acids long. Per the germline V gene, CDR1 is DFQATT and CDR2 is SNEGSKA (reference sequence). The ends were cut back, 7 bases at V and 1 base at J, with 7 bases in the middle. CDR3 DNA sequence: TGCAGTGACGGGGGGAACACTGAAGCTTTCTTT. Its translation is CSDGGNTEAFF.

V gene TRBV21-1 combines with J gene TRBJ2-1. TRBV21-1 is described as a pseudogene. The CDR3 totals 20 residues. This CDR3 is CASSKIASGPGTISYNEQFF. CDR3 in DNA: TGTGCCAGCAGCAAAATCGCTTCGGGGCCGGGAACTATCTCCTACAATGAGCAGTTCTTC.

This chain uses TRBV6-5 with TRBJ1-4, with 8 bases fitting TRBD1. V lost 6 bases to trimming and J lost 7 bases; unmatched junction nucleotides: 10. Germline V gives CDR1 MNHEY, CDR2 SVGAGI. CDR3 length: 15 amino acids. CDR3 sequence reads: CASRQSGGGTEKLFF. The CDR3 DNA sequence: TGTGCCAGCAGACAATCAGGGGGCGGGACTGAAAAACTGTTTTTT.

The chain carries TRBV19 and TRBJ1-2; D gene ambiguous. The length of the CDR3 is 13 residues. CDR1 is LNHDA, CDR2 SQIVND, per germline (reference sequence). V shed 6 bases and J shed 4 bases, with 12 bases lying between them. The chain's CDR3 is CASSLSWGYGYTF. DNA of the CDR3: TGTGCCAGTAGCCTATCGTGGGGCTATGGCTACACCTTC.

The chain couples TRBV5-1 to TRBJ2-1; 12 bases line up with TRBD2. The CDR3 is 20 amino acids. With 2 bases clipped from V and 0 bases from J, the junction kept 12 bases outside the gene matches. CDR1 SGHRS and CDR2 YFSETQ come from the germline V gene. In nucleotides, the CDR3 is TGCGCCAGCAGCTTAAACGGACTAGCGGGAATTATGAGCTCCTACAATGAGCAGTTCTTC. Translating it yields CASSLNGLAGIMSSYNEQFF.

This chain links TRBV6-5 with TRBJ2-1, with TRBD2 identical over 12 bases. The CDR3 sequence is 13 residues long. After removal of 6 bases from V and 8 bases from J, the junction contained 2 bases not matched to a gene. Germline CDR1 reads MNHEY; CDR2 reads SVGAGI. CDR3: CASRPSGGDEQFF. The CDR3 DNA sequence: TGTGCCAGCAGGCCTAGCGGGGGGGATGAGCAGTTCTTC.

CDR3 coding DNA: TGCGCCAGCGCCCAGACAGGGTCCGATGAGCAGTTCTTC. Amino acids: CASAQTGSDEQFF. The V gene is TRBV10-1, the J gene TRBJ2-1; 7 nucleotides align to TRBD1. The CDR3 length is 13 residues. The germline V gene encodes CDR1 WNHNN and CDR2 SYGVQD (reference sequence). V shed 8 bases, J shed 8 bases, and the junction held 9 bases outside the gene matches.